The rows below give T cell receptor beta chains drawn from one sample of a study of cytomegalovirus exposure and HLA in healthy donors. TCRdb's copy holds only in-frame clones and misses some; the assay was immunoSEQ multiplex PCR. Found here are 150,000 to 200,000 clones, 65% to 75% of them singletons; the top ten hold approximately 1.5%. The sequenced material came from PBMCs. Receptor source: a girl aged 5 to 17 in good health and CMV-seronegative. CDR3s include the opening cysteine and the closing phenylalanine or tryptophan. The D gene is left open where the match is weak. Size is omitted from some rows. Given values are once, few, many or a class for expanded clones.

abundance	v_gene	j_gene	d_gene	CDR3nt	CDR3aa
few	TRBV19	TRBJ2-7	TRBD1	TGTGCCAGTAGTCGCGGACAGGGTGGTGGCTACGAGCAGTACTTC	CASSRGQGGGYEQYF
-	TRBV25-1	TRBJ1-6	-	TGTGCCAGCAGTGAATCGTCTTCACCCCTCCACTTT	CASSESSSPLHF
-	TRBV19	TRBJ1-5	TRBD1	TGTGCCAGTAGTCCGGGGGACAGGGGGAGCAATCAGCCCCAGCATTTT	CASSPGDRGSNQPQHF
-	TRBV19	TRBJ1-1	-	TGTGCCAGTAGAGATGAGGTGCCGAACACTGAAGCTTTCTTT	CASRDEVPNTEAFF
-	TRBV27	TRBJ1-1	TRBD1	TGTGCCAGCACCCATGGACAGGCCCCGAACACTGAAGCTTTCTTT	CASTHGQAPNTEAFF
-	TRBV30	TRBJ2-2	-	TGTGCCTGGAGTGCGGACACCGGGGAGCTGTTTTTT	CAWSADTGELFF
-	TRBV5-1	TRBJ1-3	-	TGCGCCAGCAGCTTGAGCCCCCCAAGGAGCTCTGGAAACACCATATATTTT	CASSLSPPRSSGNTIYF
-	TRBV7-6	TRBJ1-6	TRBD1	TGTGCCAGCAGCTCAGAGACAGGGATGAATTCACCCCTCCACTTT	CASSSETGMNSPLHF
once	TRBV7-6	TRBJ1-1	TRBD1	TGTGCCAGCAGCTACGGACAGGGTTTATCCACTGAAGCTTTCTTT	CASSYGQGLSTEAFF
-	TRBV2	TRBJ2-7	-	TGTGCCAGCAGTGTGGGCGAGAGCTCCTACGAGCAGTACTTC	CASSVGESSYEQYF
-	TRBV7-9	TRBJ1-1	-	TGTGCCAGCAGCTTAGGCAGGGGAGAGAACACTGAAGCTTTCTTT	CASSLGRGENTEAFF
once	TRBV5-1	TRBJ1-1	-	TGCGCCAGCAGTGGTGGGGGGGACACTGAAGCTTTCTTT	CASSGGGDTEAFF
-	TRBV9	TRBJ2-5	-	TGTGCCAGCAGCCCCCGGGAAGGGGGGGACTTTCAAGAGACCCAGTACTTC	CASSPREGGDFQETQYF
-	TRBV5-1	TRBJ2-2	-	TGCGCCAGCAGCTTTTCAGGCACCGGGGAGCTGTTTTTT	CASSFSGTGELFF
-	TRBV19	TRBJ2-5	TRBD2	TGTGCCAGTAGTATAGATCCCAGCGGGGGATCAAAGACCCAGTACTTC	CASSIDPSGGSKTQYF
few	TRBV6-1	TRBJ2-3	TRBD1	TGTGCCAGCAGTGCAACCAGGGGGTCCAGCACAGATACGCAGTATTTT	CASSATRGSSTDTQYF
few	TRBV5-1	TRBJ1-4	-	TGCGCCAGCAGCTGGGGGGTTGCGGGTGAAAAACTGTTTTTT	CASSWGVAGEKLFF